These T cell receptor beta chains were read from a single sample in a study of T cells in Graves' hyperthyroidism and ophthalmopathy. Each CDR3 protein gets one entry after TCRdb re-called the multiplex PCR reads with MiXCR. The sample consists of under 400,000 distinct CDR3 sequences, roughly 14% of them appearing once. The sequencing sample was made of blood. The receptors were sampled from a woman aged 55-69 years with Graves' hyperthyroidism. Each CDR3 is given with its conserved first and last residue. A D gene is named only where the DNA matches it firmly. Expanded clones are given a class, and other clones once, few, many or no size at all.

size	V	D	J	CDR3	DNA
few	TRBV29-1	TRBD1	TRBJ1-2	CSVLRDRGLGGYTF	TGCAGCGTTCTCCGGGACAGGGGGCTCGGTGGCTACACCTTC
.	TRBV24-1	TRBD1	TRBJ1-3	CATSEGDRRTIYF	TGTGCCACCAGTGAAGGGGACAGAAGAACCATATATTTT
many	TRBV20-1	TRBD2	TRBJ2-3	CSATGTSGRAEARTDTQYF	TGCAGTGCTACCGGGACTAGCGGGAGGGCCGAGGCGCGCACAGATACGCAGTATTTT
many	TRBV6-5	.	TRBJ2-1	CASSYSGGSYEQFF	TGTGCCAGCAGTTACTCTGGCGGGTCCTATGAGCAGTTCTTC
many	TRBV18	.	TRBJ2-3	CASSPTEDTQYF	TGTGCCAGCTCACCGACAGAAGATACGCAGTATTTT
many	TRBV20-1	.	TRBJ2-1	CSASRGNSYNEQFF	TGCAGTGCTAGTCGAGGGAACTCCTACAATGAGCAGTTCTTC
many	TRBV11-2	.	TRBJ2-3	CASSLVAGHTDTQYF	TGTGCCAGCAGCTTAGTAGCTGGCCACACAGATACGCAGTATTTT
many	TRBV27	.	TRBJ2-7	CASSREQRHEQYF	TGTGCCAGCAGTCGCGAACAGCGCCACGAGCAGTACTTC
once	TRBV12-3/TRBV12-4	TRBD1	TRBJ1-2	CASSTGGPTYGYTF	TGTGCCAGCAGTACAGGGGGGCCCACCTATGGCTACACCTTC
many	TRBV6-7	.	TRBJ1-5	CASSPRGGSTWCQPQHF	TGTGCCAGCAGTCCCCGGGGCGGGTCCACATGGTGTCAGCCCCAGCATTTT
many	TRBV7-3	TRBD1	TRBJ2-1	CASSTVGDSEQFF	TGTGCCAGCAGTACCGTGGGGGACAGTGAGCAGTTCTTC
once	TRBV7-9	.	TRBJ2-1	CASSMGTRGNEQFF	TGTGCCAGCAGCATGGGTACTAGGGGCAATGAGCAGTTCTTC
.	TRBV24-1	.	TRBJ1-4	CATADSATNEKLFF	TGTGCCACCGCCGACAGTGCAACTAATGAAAAACTGTTTTTT
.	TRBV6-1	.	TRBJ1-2	CASSRPGGGRYGYTF	TGTGCCAGCAGTAGGCCGGGGGGGGGGAGGTATGGCTACACCTTC
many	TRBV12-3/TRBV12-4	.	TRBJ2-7	CASSLGPRGRYEQYF	TGTGCCAGCAGCCTCGGGCCAAGGGGGAGGTACGAGCAGTACTTC
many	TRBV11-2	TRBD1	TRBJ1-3	CASSLQGASGNTIYF	TGTGCCAGCAGCTTACAGGGGGCTTCTGGAAACACCATATATTTT